The 32 T cell receptor beta chains reported below all come from one sample, sequenced in a study of beta chain features in type 1 diabetes. These receptors have no identified antigens. Findings of the study overall: Shortening of TCRB CDR3s, moderate but significant, appeared in all four CD4+ subsets of Type 1 diabetes patients.

Every bit of the isolated RNA underwent reverse transcription, so sequencing read expressed TCRB transcripts. Sequencing was performed with immunoSEQ multiplex PCR; in TCRdb, only in-frame clones are kept and a portion is missing. The sample lists some 370,000 clones; around 10% were seen once. Sequencing was carried out using central memory CD4+ T cells from blood. The receptors derive from a man under 40 with type 1 diabetes.

This chain connects TRBV30 to TRBJ2-7; no clear D gene. Deletions cut 2 bases from V and 1 base from J, with 12 bases between. The CDR3 spans 14 residues. The germline CDR1 and CDR2 sequences are GTSNPN and SVGIG (reference sequence). Written as DNA, the CDR3 is TGTGCCTGGAGTCTCGAACCTTCATCCTACGAGCAGTACTTC. Protein: CAWSLEPSSYEQYF.

This clone was detected a few times. The chain uses TRBV7-3 and TRBJ1-3; D ambiguous. CDR3 length equals 16 residues. Germline lookup yields CDR1 SGHTA and CDR2 FQGTGA. Trimming cost V 5 bases and J 4 bases, with 18 bases left between them. The CDR3 nucleotides read TGTGCCAGCAGCCCGCTAAAGTACGAGAGGGGAAACACCATATATTTT. As protein: CASSPLKYERGNTIYF.

This clone was counted a few times. The rearrangement links TRBV6-6 to TRBJ2-7; 8 positions match TRBD2. Germline V gene data show CDR1 as MNHNY and CDR2 as SVGAGI (reference sequence). CDR3 length equals 16 residues. Trimming took 4 bases from V and 3 from J; bases not matched to a gene: 11. In DNA, the CDR3 is TGTGCCAGCAGTTTCACGGGACTAGTTGGCGGCTACGAGCAGTACTTC. Its translation is CASSFTGLVGGYEQYF.

CDR3 coding DNA: TGTGCCAGCAGCCCCTGGACAGGGGGCTATGGCTACACCTTC. This codes for CASSPWTGGYGYTF. The chain has TRBV7-2 and TRBJ1-2; 10 bases agree with TRBD1. The length of the CDR3 is 14 residues. Looked up from germline, CDR1 is SGHTA and CDR2 is FQGNSA. Trimming took 5 bases from V and 4 from J; bases not matched to a gene: 4.

This clone has just a few counts. The genes are TRBV7-9 and TRBJ1-1; 8 bases map to TRBD1. V lost 4 bases to trimming and J lost 1 base; unmatched junction nucleotides: 5. Germline CDR1 SEHNR, CDR2 FQNEAQ (reference sequence). The CDR3 totals 15 residues. The CDR3: CASSSRTGTNTEAFF. CDR3 DNA: TGTGCCAGCAGCTCCCGGACAGGGACGAACACTGAAGCTTTCTTT. Full variable domain (outside the CDR3, taken from reference TRBV7-9 and TRBJ1-1): DTGVSQNPRHKITKRGQNVTFRCDPISEHNRLYWYRQTLGQGPEFLTYFQNEAQLEKSRLLSDRFSAERPKGSFSTLEIQRTEQGDSAMYLCASSSRTGTNTEAFFGQGTRLTVV.

This clone has a count of ten or more. For the CDR3, the DNA is TGTGCCAGCAGTTTACAGGGACCTAACATTCAGTACTTC. Protein product: CASSLQGPNIQYF. This rearrangement joins TRBV28 to TRBJ2-4; D possibly matches TRBD1 or TRBD2 (5 bases each). With 2 bases removed from V and 7 bases from J, the gap between germline ends came to 9 bases. CDR3 size: 13 residues. The germline gives CDR1 MDHEN, CDR2 SYDVKM.

This clone was detected a few times. This sequence joins TRBV4-1 and TRBJ1-2, with D perhaps matching TRBD1 (5 bases). Germline loops: CDR1 MGHRA, CDR2 YSYEKL. The CDR3 has 16 residues. The V gene lost 0 bases and the J gene lost 5 bases, with 16 bases spanning the gap. For the CDR3, the DNA is TGCGCCAGCAGCCAAGATAATAGGGGAGGCAGTTATGGCTACACCTTC. It encodes CASSQDNRGGSYGYTF.

The sample holds a few counts of this clone. The chain combines TRBV30 with TRBJ2-2; D is unclear. Between the trimmed V and J ends, which lost 0 bases and 7 bases, there was a span of 12 bases. Looked up from germline, CDR1 is GTSNPN and CDR2 is SVGIG (reference sequence). The CDR3 is 14 residues long. CDR3 sequence: CAWSVLPQYGELFF. CDR3 nucleotide sequence: TGTGCCTGGAGTGTACTTCCCCAGTACGGGGAGCTGTTTTTT.

In this sample, this clone turned up a few times. V gene TRBV5-4 combines with J gene TRBJ1-1; 7 positions agree with TRBD1. Germline values: CDR1 SGHNT, CDR2 YYREEE (reference sequence). The CDR3 is made up of 17 amino acids. Trimming took 4 bases from V and 4 from J; bases not matched to a gene: 16. The CDR3 loop is CASSAAGGGGLVTEAFF. The CDR3 DNA reads as TGTGCCAGCAGCGCGGCGGGGGGAGGGGGCCTGGTCACTGAAGCTTTCTTT.

This clone was seen more than once but under ten times. This CDR3 reads CASSAWGGITDTQYF. DNA for the CDR3: TGTGCCAGCAGTGCCTGGGGGGGGATCACAGATACGCAGTATTTT. This chain joins TRBV6-5 and TRBJ2-3; 7 bases are shared with TRBD2. V was pared by 5 bases and J by 2 bases, with 7 bases of the junction left unmatched. From germline, CDR1 is MNHEY and CDR2 SVGAGI. The CDR3 is 15 residues long.

This chain joins TRBV28 and TRBJ1-5; D is unclear. The CDR3 spans 14 residues. V lost 5 bases, J lost 9 bases, and 17 bases lay in between. Germline V lookup: CDR1 MDHEN, CDR2 SYDVKM. The CDR3 sequence: CASSEAIGLRPQHF. The CDR3 bases are TGTGCCAGCAGTGAAGCCATCGGCCTGCGGCCCCAGCATTTT.

This clone was counted ten times or more. The chain uses TRBV6-1 and TRBJ1-4; D is ambiguous. The CDR3 loop spans 15 amino acids. Germline CDR1 MNHNS, CDR2 SASEGT. V was cut by 4 bases and J by 3 bases, with 12 bases left in between. The DNA of the CDR3 is TGTGCCAGCAGTGTTCTATCCTTACCTAATGAAAAACTGTTTTTT. It specifies CASSVLSLPNEKLFF.

V is TRBV6-1 and J is TRBJ2-1, with D possibly being TRBD1 (6 bases). In germline, CDR1 is MNHNS, CDR2 SASEGT. V was clipped by 2 bases and J by 7 bases, with 15 bases between them. The CDR3 spans 15 residues. CDR3 amino acids: CASSESTGLRNEQFF. DNA for the CDR3: TGTGCCAGCAGTGAATCAACAGGGTTGCGGAATGAGCAGTTCTTC.

The V gene is TRBV19, the J gene TRBJ2-1; D may correspond to TRBD1 or TRBD2 (5 bases each). There are 15 residues in the CDR3. Germline V gene lookup returns CDR1 LNHDA and CDR2 SQIVND (reference sequence). V was shortened by 8 bases and J by 2 bases, with 16 bases between the two germline ends. Here the CDR3 DNA reads TGTGCCAGTTCTTATGGGGGTAGCCCCTACAATGAGCAGTTCTTC. Protein product: CASSYGGSPYNEQFF.

This clone occurred a few times. The chain combines TRBV30 with TRBJ2-7; the match to TRBD2 covers 13 bases. The V segment lost 5 bases and the J segment 3 bases; nucleotides outside the gene matches: 1. The CDR3 has 13 residues. Germline V lookup: CDR1 GTSNPN, CDR2 SVGIG (reference sequence). CDR3 DNA sequence: TGTGCCTGGGGACTAGCGGGAGACTACGAGCAGTACTTC. It encodes CAWGLAGDYEQYF.

The rearrangement links TRBV6-1 to TRBJ1-3; a weak D match, TRBD1 (5 bases). V was trimmed by 1 base and J by 2 bases, leaving 18 bases between them. The CDR3 has 18 amino acids. The germline gives CDR1 MNHNS, CDR2 SASEGT. The CDR3 spells CASSEVLGTATAGNTIYF. DNA of the CDR3: TGTGCCAGCAGTGAAGTCTTGGGGACGGCGACTGCTGGAAACACCATATATTTT.

This clone turned up a few times. The J gene is TRBJ2-1, the V gene TRBV5-1; D gene ambiguous. Trimming took off 5 bases at V and 0 bases at J, with 12 bases between the two ends. Germline CDR1 reads SGHRS; CDR2 reads YFSETQ. The CDR3 totals 15 residues. CDR3 bases: TGCGCCAGCAGGTTAACGGCGAGCTCCTACAATGAGCAGTTCTTC. It codes for CASRLTASSYNEQFF.

As concerns this clone: The identical CDR3 is also encoded by other nucleotide sequences in the sample. The chain couples TRBV5-1 to TRBJ2-1; D not resolved. V was cut by 4 bases and J by 7 bases, with 6 bases left in between. Germline lookup yields CDR1 SGHRS and CDR2 YFSETQ. The CDR3 length is 11 residues. The CDR3 region is CASSLRNEQFF. In DNA form, the CDR3 reads TGCGCCAGCAGCCTCAGAAATGAGCAGTTCTTC.

The V call is TRBV7-2, the J call TRBJ1-3, with D unclear. V gave up 2 bases and J gave up 4 bases, with 6 bases separating them. The CDR3 is made up of 13 amino acids. CDR1 and CDR2 from the germline V gene are SGHTA and FQGNSA. The DNA for the CDR3 is TGTGCCAGCAGCTTAATTCAGGGAAACACCATATATTTT. Its translation: CASSLIQGNTIYF.

This clone was picked up a small number of times. V usage is TRBV10-3 and J usage is TRBJ1-5, with 9 positions matching TRBD1. Losses at the gene ends were 8 bases for V and 6 bases for J; bases not matched to a gene: 11. This CDR3 contains 15 residues. Per the germline V gene, CDR1 is ENHRY and CDR2 is SYGVKD. CDR3 nucleotide sequence: TGTGCCATCTCCTTAACAGGGGGCGAAGGTCAGCCCCAGCATTTT. Encoded protein: CAISLTGGEGQPQHF.

V gene TRBV19 combines with J gene TRBJ1-2, with D uncertain. The V gene lost 7 bases and the J gene lost 8 bases, with 20 bases spanning the gap. CDR3 length: 14 amino acids. Per the germline V gene, CDR1 is LNHDA and CDR2 is SQIVND (reference sequence). This chain's CDR3 is CASNPADSGGGYTF. DNA of the CDR3: TGTGCCAGTAACCCAGCGGACTCCGGCGGGGGCTACACCTTC.

This clone was counted between two and nine times. The chain carries TRBV18 and TRBJ2-5; D may be TRBD2 (5 bases). The CDR3 sequence is 13 residues long. Trimming removed 3 bases at V and 5 bases at J, with 10 bases between. Per germline, CDR1 KGHSH and CDR2 LQKENI. CDR3 sequence reads: CASSPQRWETQYF. CDR3 in DNA: TGTGCCAGCTCACCTCAGCGGTGGGAGACCCAGTACTTC.

V usage is TRBV15 and J usage is TRBJ1-3; D unclear. CDR1 LNHNV and CDR2 YYDKDF come from the germline V gene (reference sequence). V gave up 5 bases and J gave up 4 bases, with 9 bases separating them. The length of the CDR3 is 13 residues. The CDR3 spells CATSGIGGNTIYF. DNA of the CDR3: TGTGCCACCAGCGGAATAGGAGGAAACACCATATATTTT.

This clone was seen more than once but under ten times. Here the CDR3 reads CASTRSYEQYF. The CDR3 region has the DNA TGTGCCAGCACCCGTTCCTACGAGCAGTACTTC. The J gene is TRBJ2-7, the V gene TRBV6-1, with D unclear. Trimming left V 7 bases short and J 1 base short, with 5 bases between. The CDR3 has 11 residues. CDR1 MNHNS and CDR2 SASEGT come from the germline V gene.

This clone has a handful of counts. The rearrangement links TRBV9 to TRBJ2-7; TRBD2 agrees at 8 bases. V lost 7 bases to trimming and J lost 1 base; unmatched junction nucleotides: 7. Germline CDR1 SGDLS, CDR2 YYNGEE. The CDR3 extends over 14 amino acids. As DNA, the CDR3 is TGTGCCAGCTCAGCGGGAGACAGATCCTACGAGCAGTACTTC. As protein: CASSAGDRSYEQYF.

The V and J genes are TRBV27 and TRBJ1-2; 7 nucleotides match TRBD1. Germline V gene sequence: CDR1 MNHEY, CDR2 SMNVEV (reference sequence). This CDR3 has 15 residues. The J segment lost 6 bases and the V segment lost 4 bases, leaving 11 bases of the junction unmatched. The DNA for the CDR3 is TGTGCCAGCAGTTCCGTGGACAGGCGAGGACATGGCTACACCTTC. This translates into CASSSVDRRGHGYTF.

This clone was seen a handful of times. V and J are TRBV7-6 and TRBJ2-7; D gene unclear. V lost 1 base to trimming and J lost 4 bases, with 8 bases between them. Germline values: CDR1 SGHVS, CDR2 FNYEAQ. The CDR3 spans 13 residues. CDR3 in amino acids: CASSLEQQYEQYF. CDR3 DNA: TGTGCCAGCAGCTTAGAGCAACAATACGAGCAGTACTTC.

This clone appeared a few times. The rearrangement links TRBV28 to TRBJ2-4; D is undetermined. V was pared by 6 bases and J by 6 bases, with 9 bases between. Germline V gene data show CDR1 as MDHEN and CDR2 as SYDVKM. This CDR3 has 12 amino acids. The CDR3 DNA reads as TGTGCCAGCAGCCCTACAAGAAACATTCAGTACTTC. Protein product: CASSPTRNIQYF.

The chain links TRBV7-3 to TRBJ2-7; the D is unclear. Trimming removed 3 bases from V and 3 bases from J, with 15 bases in between. This CDR3 is 15 amino acids long. The germline V gene has CDR1 SGHTA and CDR2 FQGTGA. The CDR3 sequence is CASSLAIGSNYEQYF. DNA of the CDR3: TGTGCCAGCAGCTTGGCTATTGGCAGCAACTACGAGCAGTACTTC.

This chain joins TRBV5-1 and TRBJ2-3, with 13 bases aligning to TRBD2. The V and J ends lost 6 bases and 4 bases, in that order; junction bases with no gene match: 5. Germline V gene sequence: CDR1 SGHRS, CDR2 YFSETQ. This CDR3 is 15 amino acids long. As DNA, the CDR3 is TGCGCCAGCACCCTAGGACTAGCGGGAGCAGATACGCAGTATTTT. Protein sequence: CASTLGLAGADTQYF.

Concerning this clone itself: The sample holds other DNA sequences that translate to the same CDR3. The chain employs TRBV28 and TRBJ2-3; D possibly matches TRBD1 or TRBD2 (5 bases each). Trimming shortened V by 5 bases and J by 0 bases, and 6 bases separated the two germline ends. The CDR3 runs 13 residues. CDR1 and CDR2 from the germline V gene are MDHEN and SYDVKM. The CDR3 DNA reads TGTGCCAGCAGTCGGGACAGCACAGATACGCAGTATTTT. Its translation is CASSRDSTDTQYF.

This clone was observed a handful of times. The V call is TRBV4-1, the J call TRBJ2-5; D may be TRBD1 (6 bases). The DNA end favors TRBJ2-7, so the J call may be wrong. The CDR3 runs to 14 residues. Germline CDR1 reads MGHRA; CDR2 reads YSYEKL. The CDR3 spells CASSSAGQTYEQYF. The CDR3, as DNA: TGCGCCAGCAGCTCCGCCGGACAGACCTACGAGCAGTACTTC.